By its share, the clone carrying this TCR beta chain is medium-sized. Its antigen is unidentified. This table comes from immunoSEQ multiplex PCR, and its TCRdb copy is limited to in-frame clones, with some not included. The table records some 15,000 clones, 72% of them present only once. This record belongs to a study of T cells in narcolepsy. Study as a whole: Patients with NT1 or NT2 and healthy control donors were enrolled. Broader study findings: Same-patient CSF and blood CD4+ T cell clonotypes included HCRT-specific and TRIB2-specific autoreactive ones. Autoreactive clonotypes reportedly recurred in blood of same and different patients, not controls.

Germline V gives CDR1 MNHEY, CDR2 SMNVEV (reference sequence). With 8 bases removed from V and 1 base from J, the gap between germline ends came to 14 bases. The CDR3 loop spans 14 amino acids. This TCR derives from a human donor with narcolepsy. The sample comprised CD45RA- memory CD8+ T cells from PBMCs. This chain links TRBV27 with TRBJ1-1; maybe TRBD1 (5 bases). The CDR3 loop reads CASYTGRANTEAFF. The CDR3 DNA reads TGTGCCAGCTACACGGGACGAGCGAACACTGAAGCTTTCTTT.